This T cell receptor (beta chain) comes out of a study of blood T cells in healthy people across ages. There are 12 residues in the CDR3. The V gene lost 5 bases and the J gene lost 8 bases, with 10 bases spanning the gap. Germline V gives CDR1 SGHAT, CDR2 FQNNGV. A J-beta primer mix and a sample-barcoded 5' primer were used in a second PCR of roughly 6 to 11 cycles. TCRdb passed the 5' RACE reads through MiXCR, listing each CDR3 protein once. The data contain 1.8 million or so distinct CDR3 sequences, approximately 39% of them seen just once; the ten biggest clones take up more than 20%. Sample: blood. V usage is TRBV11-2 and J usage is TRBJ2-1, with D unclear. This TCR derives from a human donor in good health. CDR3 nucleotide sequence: TGTGCCAGCAGCCGCCTAAGGGATGAGCAGTTCTTC. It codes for CASSRLRDEQFF.